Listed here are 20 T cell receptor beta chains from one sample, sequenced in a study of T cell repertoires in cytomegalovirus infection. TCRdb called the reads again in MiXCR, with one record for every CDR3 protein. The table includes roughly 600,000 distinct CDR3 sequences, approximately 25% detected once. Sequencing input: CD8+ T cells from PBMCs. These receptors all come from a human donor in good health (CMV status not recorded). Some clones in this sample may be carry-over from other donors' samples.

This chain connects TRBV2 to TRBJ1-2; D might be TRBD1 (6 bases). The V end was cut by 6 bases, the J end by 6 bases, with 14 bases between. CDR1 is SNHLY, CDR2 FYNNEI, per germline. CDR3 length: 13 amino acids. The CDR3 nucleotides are TGTGCCAGCAGGCCGGGGAGGGGGGATGGCTACACCTTC. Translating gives CASRPGRGDGYTF.

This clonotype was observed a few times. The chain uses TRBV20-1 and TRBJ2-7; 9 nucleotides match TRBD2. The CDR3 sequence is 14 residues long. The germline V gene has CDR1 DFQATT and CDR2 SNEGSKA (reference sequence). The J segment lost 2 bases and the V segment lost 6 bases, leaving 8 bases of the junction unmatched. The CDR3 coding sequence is TGCAGTGCCACTGTAGCGGGGGCCACCTACGAGCAGTACGTC. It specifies CSATVAGATYEQYV.

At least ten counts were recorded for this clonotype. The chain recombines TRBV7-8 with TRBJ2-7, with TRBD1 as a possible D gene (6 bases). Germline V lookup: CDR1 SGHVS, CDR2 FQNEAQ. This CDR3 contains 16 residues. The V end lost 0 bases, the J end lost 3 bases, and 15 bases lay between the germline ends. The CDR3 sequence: CASSLARDDRIYEQYV. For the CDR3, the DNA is TGTGCCAGCAGCTTAGCCAGGGACGACAGGATCTACGAGCAGTACGTC.

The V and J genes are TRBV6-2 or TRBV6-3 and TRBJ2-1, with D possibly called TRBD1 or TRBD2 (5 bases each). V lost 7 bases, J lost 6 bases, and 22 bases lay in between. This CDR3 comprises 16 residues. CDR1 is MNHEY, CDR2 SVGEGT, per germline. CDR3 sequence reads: CASTLAARDPLNEQFF. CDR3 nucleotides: TGTGCCAGCACCCTCGCCGCCAGGGACCCACTCAATGAGCAGTTCTTC.

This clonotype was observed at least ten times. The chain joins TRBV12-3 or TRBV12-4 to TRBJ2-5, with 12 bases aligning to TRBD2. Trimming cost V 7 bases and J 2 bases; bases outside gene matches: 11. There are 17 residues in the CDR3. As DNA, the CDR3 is TGTGCCAGCACCGGGGGGTCTCTAGCGGGGGGGCAAGAGACCCAGTACTTC. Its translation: CASTGGSLAGGQETQYF.

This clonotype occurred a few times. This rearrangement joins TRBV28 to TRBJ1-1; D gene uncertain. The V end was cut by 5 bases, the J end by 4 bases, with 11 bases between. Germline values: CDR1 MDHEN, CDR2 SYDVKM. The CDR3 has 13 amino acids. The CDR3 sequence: CASSPAGFTEAFF. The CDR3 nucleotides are TGTGCCAGCAGTCCGGCGGGGTTCACTGAAGCTTTCTTT.

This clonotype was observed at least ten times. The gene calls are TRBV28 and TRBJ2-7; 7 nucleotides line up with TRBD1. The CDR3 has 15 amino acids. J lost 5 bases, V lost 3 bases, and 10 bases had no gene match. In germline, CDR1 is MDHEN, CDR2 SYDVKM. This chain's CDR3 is CASSFSDRAFDEQYV. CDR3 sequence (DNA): TGTGCCAGCAGTTTCTCCGACAGGGCATTTGACGAGCAGTACGTC.

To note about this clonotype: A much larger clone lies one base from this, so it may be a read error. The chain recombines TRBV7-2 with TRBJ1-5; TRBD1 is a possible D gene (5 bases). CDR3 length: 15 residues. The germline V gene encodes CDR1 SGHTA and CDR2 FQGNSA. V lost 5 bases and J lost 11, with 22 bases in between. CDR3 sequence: CASSALDNLDSAQHF. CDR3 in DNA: TGTGCCAGCAGCGCCTTGGACAACCTAGATTCAGCCCAGCATTTT.

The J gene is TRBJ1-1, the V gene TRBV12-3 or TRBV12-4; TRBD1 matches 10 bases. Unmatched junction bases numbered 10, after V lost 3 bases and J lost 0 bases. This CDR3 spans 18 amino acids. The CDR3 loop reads CASSFTLPGQGMNTEAFF. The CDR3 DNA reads TGTGCCAGCAGTTTCACTCTTCCGGGACAGGGGATGAACACTGAAGCTTTCTTT.

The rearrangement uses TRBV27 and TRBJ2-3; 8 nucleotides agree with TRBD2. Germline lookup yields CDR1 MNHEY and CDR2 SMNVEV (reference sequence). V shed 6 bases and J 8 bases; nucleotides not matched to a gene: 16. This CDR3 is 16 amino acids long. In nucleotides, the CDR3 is TGTGCCAGCAGCTCGCCGGGGGGGCGCTATCCCGGTACGCAGTATTTT. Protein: CASSSPGGRYPGTQYF.

For the CDR3, the DNA is TGCGCCAGCAGCCAAGATTCAGGATCCACAGATACGCAGTATTTT. Translating it yields CASSQDSGSTDTQYF. This chain uses TRBV4-3 with TRBJ2-3; D remains unclear. The CDR3 has 15 amino acids. Germline V lookup: CDR1 LGHNA, CDR2 YSLEER. V dropped 0 bases and J dropped 2 bases, with 9 bases sitting between them.

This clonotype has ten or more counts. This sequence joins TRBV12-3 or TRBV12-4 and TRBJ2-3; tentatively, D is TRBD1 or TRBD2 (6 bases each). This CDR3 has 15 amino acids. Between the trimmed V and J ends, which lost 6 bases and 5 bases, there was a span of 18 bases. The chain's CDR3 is CASSLSGGGGDTQYF. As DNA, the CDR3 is TGTGCCAGCAGCTTATCCGGGGGCGGAGGAGATACGCAGTATTTT.

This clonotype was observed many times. The DNA of the CDR3 is TGTGCCAGCAGTTACGAGACAGGGTCCGGCTACGAGCAGTACGTC. This encodes CASSYETGSGYEQYV. The chain links TRBV6-6 to TRBJ2-7; 7 bases are a match to TRBD1. CDR1 is MNHNY, CDR2 SVGAGI, per germline (reference sequence). The CDR3 is 15 amino acids. J lost 3 bases, V lost 2 bases, and 7 bases had no gene match.

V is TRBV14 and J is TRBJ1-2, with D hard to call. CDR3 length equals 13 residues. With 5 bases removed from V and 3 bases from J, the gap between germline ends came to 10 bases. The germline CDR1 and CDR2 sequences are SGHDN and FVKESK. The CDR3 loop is CASSTGVDYGYTF. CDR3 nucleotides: TGTGCCAGCAGCACTGGGGTGGACTATGGCTACACCTTC.

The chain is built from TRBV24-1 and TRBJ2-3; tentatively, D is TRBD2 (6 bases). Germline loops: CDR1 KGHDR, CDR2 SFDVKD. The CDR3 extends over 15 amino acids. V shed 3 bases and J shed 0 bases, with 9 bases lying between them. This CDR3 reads CATSDGLSSTDTQYF. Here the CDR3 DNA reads TGTGCCACCAGTGATGGACTATCTAGCACAGATACGCAGTATTTT.

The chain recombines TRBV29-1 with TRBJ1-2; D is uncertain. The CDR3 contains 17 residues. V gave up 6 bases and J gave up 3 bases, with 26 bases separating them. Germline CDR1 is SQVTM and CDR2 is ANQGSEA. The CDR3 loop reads CSVSPLLDVGRDYGYTF. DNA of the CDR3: TGCAGCGTGTCGCCCCTTCTCGACGTTGGGCGGGACTATGGCTACACCTTC.

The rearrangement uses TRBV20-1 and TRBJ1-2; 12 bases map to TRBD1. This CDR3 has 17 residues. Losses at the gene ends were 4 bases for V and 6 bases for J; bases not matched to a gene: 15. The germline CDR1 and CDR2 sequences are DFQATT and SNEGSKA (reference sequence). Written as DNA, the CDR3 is TGCAGTGCTAAGGGCCGGGACAGGGGGCATAACAGCGATGGCTACACCTTC. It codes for CSAKGRDRGHNSDGYTF.

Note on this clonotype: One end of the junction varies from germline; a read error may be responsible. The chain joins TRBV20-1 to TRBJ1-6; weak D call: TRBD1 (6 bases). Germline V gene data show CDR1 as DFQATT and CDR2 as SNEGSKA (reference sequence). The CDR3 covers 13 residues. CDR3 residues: CSAEGENNSPLYF. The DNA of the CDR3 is TGCAGTGCCGAGGGGGAAAATAATTCACCCCTCTACTTT.

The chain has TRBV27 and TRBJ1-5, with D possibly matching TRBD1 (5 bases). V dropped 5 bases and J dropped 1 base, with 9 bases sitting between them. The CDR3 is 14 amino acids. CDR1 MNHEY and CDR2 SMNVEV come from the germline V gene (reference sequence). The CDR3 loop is CASSTWGSNQPQHF. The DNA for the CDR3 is TGTGCCAGCAGTACATGGGGGAGCAATCAGCCCCAGCATTTT.

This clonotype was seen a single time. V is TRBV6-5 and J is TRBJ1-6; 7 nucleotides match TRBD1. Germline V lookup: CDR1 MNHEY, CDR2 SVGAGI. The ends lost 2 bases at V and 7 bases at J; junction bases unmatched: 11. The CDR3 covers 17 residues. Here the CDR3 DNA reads TGTGCCAGCAGTTACGGTATCGGGACAGAAGGAAATTCACCCCTCCACTTT. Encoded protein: CASSYGIGTEGNSPLHF.